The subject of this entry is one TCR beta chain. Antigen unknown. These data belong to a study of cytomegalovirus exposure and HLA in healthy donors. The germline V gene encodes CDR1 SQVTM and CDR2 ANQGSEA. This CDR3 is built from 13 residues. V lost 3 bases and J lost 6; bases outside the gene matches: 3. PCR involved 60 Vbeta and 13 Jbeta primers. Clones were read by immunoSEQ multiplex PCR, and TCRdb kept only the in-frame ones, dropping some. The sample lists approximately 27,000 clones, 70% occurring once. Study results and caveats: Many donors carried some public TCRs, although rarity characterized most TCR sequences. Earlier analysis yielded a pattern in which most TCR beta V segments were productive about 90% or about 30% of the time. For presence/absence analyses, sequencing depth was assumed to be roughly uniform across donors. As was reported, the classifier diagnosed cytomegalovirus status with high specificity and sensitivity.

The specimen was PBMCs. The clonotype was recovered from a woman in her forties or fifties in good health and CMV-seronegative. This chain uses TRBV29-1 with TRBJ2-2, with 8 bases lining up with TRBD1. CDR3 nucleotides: TGCAGCGTTGATTTACAGGGGGCCGGGGAGCTGTTTTTT. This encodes CSVDLQGAGELFF.